What follows are 4 T cell receptor beta chains derived from one specimen sequenced in a study of glioma-infiltrating T cells after dendritic cell vaccination. Generated by immunoSEQ multiplex PCR, the TCRdb table keeps only in-frame clones and is missing some. Here the sample spans about 87,000 clones, around 86% being singletons. Time point given: after dendritic cell vaccination, including at tumor progression/relapse. The sample consisted of blood, taken after dendritic cell vaccination. The receptor set was obtained from a human donor with glioblastoma.

The rearrangement uses TRBV10-3 and TRBJ2-7; D is possibly TRBD1 (5 bases). Trimming shortened V by 3 bases and J by 0 bases, and 12 bases separated the two germline ends. CDR3 length: 15 residues. Looked up from germline, CDR1 is ENHRY and CDR2 is SYGVKD. The chain's CDR3 is CAISDSYRYSYEQYF. CDR3 DNA sequence: TGTGCCATCAGTGATTCTTACAGGTACTCCTACGAGCAGTACTTC.

This clone came up a few times. The chain is built from TRBV6-1 and TRBJ2-2, with D unresolved. Germline V lookup: CDR1 MNHNS, CDR2 SASEGT. V was pared by 3 bases and J by 2 bases, with 7 bases between. The CDR3 has 14 residues. CDR3 protein: CASSDLGNTGELFF. In DNA, the CDR3 is TGTGCCAGCAGTGACCTGGGCAACACCGGGGAGCTGTTTTTT.

The CDR3 nucleotides read TGTGCCAGTAGCCCACCCGGGACAGGGGGATCGAATACGCAGTATTTT. It encodes CASSPPGTGGSNTQYF. This chain links TRBV19 with TRBJ2-3; 11 positions agree with TRBD1. V dropped 6 bases and J dropped 7; count of bases not matched to a gene: 12. Germline lookup yields CDR1 LNHDA and CDR2 SQIVND (reference sequence). The CDR3 runs 16 residues.

The chain employs TRBV11-2 and TRBJ2-2; no reliable D call. The length of the CDR3 is 13 residues. V lost 1 base, J lost 5 bases, and 5 bases lay in between. Per germline, CDR1 SGHAT and CDR2 FQNNGV. The CDR3 DNA sequence: TGTGCCAGCAGCTTAGCGGTTACCGGGGAGCTGTTTTTT. Its translation is CASSLAVTGELFF.